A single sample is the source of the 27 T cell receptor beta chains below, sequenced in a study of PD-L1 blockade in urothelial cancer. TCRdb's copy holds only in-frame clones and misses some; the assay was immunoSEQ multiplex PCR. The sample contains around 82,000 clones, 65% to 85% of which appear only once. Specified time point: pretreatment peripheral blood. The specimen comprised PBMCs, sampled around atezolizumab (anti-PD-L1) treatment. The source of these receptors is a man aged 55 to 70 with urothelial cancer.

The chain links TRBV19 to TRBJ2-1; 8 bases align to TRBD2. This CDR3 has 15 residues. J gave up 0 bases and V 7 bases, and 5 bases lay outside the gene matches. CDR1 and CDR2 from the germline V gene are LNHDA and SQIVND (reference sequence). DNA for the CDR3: TGTGCCAGTAAAGGGCGGGGGGCCTCCTACAATGAGCAGTTCTTC. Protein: CASKGRGASYNEQFF.

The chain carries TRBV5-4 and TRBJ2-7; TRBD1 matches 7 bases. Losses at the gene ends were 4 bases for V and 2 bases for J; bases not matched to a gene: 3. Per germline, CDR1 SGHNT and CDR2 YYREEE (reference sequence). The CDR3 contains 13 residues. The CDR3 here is CASSLTGAYEQYF. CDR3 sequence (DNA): TGTGCCAGCAGCCTCACAGGGGCCTACGAGCAGTACTTC.

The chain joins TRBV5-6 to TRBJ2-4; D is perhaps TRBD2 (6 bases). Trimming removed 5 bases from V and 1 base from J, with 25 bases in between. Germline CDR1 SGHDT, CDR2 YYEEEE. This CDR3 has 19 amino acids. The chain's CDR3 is CASRLKGGGVYWAKNIQYF. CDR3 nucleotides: TGTGCCAGCAGGTTAAAGGGAGGCGGGGTTTACTGGGCCAAAAACATTCAGTACTTC.

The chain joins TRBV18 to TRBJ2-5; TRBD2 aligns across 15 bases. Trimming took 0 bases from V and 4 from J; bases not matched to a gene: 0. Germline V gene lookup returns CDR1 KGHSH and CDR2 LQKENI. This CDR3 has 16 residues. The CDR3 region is CASSPPGLAGGETQYF. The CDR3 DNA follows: TGTGCCAGCTCACCACCGGGACTAGCGGGAGGAGAGACCCAGTACTTC.

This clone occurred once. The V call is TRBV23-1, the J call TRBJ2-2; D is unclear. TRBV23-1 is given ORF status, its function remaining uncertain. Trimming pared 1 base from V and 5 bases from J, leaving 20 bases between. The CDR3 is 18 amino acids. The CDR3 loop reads CASSQFQPVRKHTGELFF. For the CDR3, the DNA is TGCGCCAGCAGTCAATTTCAGCCGGTCAGGAAGCATACCGGGGAGCTGTTTTTT.

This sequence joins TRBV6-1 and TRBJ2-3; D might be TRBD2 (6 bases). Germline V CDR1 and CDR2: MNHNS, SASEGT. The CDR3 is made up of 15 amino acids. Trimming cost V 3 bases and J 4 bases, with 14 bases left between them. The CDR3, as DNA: TGTGCCAGCAGTGAGACTAGTATGAGATCAGATACGCAGTATTTT. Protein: CASSETSMRSDTQYF.

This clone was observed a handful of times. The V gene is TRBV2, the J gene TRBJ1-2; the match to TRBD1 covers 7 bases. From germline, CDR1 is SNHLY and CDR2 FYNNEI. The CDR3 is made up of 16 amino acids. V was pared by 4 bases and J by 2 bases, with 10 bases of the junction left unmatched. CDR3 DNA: TGTGCCAGCAGTGTCACGGCGGACAGGAAGAACTATGGCTACACCTTC. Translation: CASSVTADRKNYGYTF. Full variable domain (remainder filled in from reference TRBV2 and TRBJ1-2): EPEVTQTPSHQVTQMGQEVILRCVPISNHLYFYWYRQILGQKVEFLVSFYNNEISEKSEIFDDQFSVERPDGSNFTLKIRSTKLEDSAMYFCASSVTADRKNYGYTFGSGTRLTVV.

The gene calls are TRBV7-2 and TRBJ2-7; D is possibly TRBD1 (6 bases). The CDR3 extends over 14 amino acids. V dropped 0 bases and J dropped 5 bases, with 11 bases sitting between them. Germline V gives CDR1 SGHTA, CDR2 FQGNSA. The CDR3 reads CASSLARGGNEQYF. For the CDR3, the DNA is TGTGCCAGCAGCTTAGCCAGGGGCGGCAACGAGCAGTACTTC.

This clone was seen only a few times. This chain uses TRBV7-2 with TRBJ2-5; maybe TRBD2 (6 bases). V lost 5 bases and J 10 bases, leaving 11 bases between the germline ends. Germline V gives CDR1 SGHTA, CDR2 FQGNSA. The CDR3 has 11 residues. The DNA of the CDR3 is TGTGCCAGCAGCATCCGACTAGTCCAGTACTTC. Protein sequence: CASSIRLVQYF. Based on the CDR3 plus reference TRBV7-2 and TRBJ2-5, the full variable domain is GAGVSQSPSNKVTEKGKDVELRCDPISGHTALYWYRQSLGQGLEFLIYFQGNSAPDKSGLPSDRFSAERTGGSVSTLTIQRTQQEDSAVYLCASSIRLVQYFGPGTRLLVL.

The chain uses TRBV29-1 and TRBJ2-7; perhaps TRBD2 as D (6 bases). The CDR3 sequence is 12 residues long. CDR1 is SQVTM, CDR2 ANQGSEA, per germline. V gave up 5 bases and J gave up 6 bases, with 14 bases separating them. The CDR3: CSVNGRAGEQYF. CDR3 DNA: TGCAGCGTTAACGGGCGAGCGGGCGAGCAGTACTTC.

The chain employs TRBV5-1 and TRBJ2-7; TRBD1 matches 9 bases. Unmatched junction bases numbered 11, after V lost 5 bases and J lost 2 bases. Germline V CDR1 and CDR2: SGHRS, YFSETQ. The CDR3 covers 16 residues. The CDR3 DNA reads TGCGCCAGCAGTTGGGGTGGGACAGGGACCACCTACGAGCAGTACTTC. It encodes CASSWGGTGTTYEQYF.

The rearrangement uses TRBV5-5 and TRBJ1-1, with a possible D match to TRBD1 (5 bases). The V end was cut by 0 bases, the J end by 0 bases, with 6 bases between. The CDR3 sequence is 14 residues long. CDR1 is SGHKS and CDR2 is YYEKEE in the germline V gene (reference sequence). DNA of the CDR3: TGTGCCAGCAGCTTGGCAGGGATGAACACTGAAGCTTTCTTT. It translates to CASSLAGMNTEAFF.

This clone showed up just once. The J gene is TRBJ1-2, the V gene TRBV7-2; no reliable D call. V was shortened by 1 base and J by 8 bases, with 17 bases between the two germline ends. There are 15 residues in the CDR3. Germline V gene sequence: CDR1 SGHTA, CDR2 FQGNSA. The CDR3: CASSLDLRTLGGYTF. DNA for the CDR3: TGTGCCAGCAGCTTAGACCTGCGGACTTTGGGGGGCTACACCTTC.

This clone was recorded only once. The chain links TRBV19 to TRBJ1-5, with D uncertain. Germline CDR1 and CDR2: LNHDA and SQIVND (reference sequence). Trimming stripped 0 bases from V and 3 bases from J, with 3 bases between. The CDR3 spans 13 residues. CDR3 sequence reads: CASSIDINQPQHF. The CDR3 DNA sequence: TGTGCCAGTAGTATAGACATCAATCAGCCCCAGCATTTT.

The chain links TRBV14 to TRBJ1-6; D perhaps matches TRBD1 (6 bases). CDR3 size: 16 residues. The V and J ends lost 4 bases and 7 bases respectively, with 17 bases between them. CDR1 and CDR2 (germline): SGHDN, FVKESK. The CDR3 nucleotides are TGTGCCAGCAGCCGGGGGGGCCCTCGGGGGAATTCACCCCTCCACTTT. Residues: CASSRGGPRGNSPLHF.

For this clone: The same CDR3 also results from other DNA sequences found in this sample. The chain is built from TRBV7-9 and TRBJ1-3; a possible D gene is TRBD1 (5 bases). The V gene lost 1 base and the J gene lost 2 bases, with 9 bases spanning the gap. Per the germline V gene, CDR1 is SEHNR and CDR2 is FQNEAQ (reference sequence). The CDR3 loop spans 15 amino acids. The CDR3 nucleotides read TGTGCCAGCAGCTTAGGAACAGGAACTGGAAACACCATATATTTT. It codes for CASSLGTGTGNTIYF.

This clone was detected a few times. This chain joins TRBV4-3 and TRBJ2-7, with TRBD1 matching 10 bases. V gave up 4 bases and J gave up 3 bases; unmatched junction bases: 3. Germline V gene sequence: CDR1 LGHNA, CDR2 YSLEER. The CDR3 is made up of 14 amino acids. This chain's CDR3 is CASSLGTGVYEQYF. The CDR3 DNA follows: TGCGCCAGCAGCCTCGGGACAGGGGTCTACGAGCAGTACTTC.

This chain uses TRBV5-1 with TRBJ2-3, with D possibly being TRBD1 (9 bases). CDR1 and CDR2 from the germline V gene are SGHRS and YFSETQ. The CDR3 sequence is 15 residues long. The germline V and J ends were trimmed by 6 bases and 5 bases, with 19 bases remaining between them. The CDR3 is CASNRGGTGKDTQYF. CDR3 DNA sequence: TGCGCCAGCAACCGGGGGGGGACAGGGAAAGATACGCAGTATTTT.

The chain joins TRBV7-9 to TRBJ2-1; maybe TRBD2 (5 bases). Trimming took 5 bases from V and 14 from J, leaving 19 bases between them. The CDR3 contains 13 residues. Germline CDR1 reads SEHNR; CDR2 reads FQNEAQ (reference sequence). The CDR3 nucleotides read TGTGCCAGCAGCCCGGAAGGTGGCACGGGAAAGTTCTTC. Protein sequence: CASSPEGGTGKFF.

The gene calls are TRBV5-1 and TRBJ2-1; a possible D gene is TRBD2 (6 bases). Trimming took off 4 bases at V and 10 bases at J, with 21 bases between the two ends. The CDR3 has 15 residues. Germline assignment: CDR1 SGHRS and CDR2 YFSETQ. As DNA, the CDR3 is TGCGCCAGCAGCATTTATCCGGGACTGGGTTGGGAGCAGTTCTTC. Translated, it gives CASSIYPGLGWEQFF.

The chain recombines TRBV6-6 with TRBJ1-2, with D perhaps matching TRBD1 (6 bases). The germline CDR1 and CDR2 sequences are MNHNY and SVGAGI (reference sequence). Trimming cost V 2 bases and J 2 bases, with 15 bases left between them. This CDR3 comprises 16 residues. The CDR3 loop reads CASSYKGNRDNYGYTF. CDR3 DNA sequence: TGTGCCAGCAGTTACAAGGGAAACAGGGACAACTATGGCTACACCTTC.

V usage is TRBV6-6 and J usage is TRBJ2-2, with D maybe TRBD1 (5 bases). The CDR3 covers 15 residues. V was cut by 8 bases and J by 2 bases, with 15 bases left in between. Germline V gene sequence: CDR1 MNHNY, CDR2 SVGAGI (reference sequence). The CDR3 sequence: CASSWIGANTGELFF. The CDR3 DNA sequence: TGTGCCAGCTCTTGGATAGGGGCAAACACCGGGGAGCTGTTTTTT.

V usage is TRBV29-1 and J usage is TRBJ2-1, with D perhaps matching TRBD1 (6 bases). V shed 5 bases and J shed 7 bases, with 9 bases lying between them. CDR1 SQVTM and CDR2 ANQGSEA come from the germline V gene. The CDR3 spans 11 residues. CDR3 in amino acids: CSVTGSNEQFF. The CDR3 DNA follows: TGCAGCGTTACAGGGTCGAATGAGCAGTTCTTC.

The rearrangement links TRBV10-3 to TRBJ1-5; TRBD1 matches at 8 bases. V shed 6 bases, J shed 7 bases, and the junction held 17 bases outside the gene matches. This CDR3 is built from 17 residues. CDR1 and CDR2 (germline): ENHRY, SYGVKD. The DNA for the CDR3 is TGTGCCATCAGCAACCTCATATTGACAGGGGTAGGGCAGCCCCAGCATTTT. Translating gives CAISNLILTGVGQPQHF.

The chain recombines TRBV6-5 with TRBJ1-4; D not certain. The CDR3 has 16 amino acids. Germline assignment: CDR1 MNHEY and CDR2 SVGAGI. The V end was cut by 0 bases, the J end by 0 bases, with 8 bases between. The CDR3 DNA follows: TGTGCCAGCAGTTACTCGGGCCGCTCAACTAATGAAAAACTGTTTTTT. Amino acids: CASSYSGRSTNEKLFF.

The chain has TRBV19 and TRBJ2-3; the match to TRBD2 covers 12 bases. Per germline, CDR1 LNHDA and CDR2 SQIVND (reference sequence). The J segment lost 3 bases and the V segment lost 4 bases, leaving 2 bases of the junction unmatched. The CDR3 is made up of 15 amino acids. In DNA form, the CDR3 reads TGTGCCAGTAGTACACTAGCGGGGGGAACAGATACGCAGTATTTT. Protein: CASSTLAGGTDTQYF. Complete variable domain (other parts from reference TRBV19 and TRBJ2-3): DGGITQSPKYLFRKEGQNVTLSCEQNLNHDAMYWYRQDPGQGLRLIYYSQIVNDFQKGDIAEGYSVSREKKESFPLTVTSAQKNPTAFYLCASSTLAGGTDTQYFGPGTRLTVL.

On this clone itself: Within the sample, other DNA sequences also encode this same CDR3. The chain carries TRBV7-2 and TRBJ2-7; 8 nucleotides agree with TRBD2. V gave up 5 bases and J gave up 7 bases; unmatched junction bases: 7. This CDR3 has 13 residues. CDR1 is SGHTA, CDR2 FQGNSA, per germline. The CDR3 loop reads CASSLREGDEQYF. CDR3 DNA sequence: TGTGCCAGCAGCCTCCGGGAGGGTGATGAGCAGTACTTC.